The T cell receptor beta chain described here comes from a study of T cells in localized non-small cell lung cancer. Profiled with immunoSEQ multiplex PCR; TCRdb holds only in-frame clones, not every one. Among more than 100,000 clones listed, more than 70% were seen once. CDR3 length equals 14 residues. Trimming took 0 bases from V and 1 from J, leaving 5 bases between them. The V gene's germline CDR1 is LGHNA and CDR2 YNFKEQ. Study-level results: Longer overall survival associated with higher blood T cell density; shorter survival with higher adjacent-lung clonality. Uninvolved adjacent lung had the highest recorded T cell clonality, with tumor below it. Adjacent lung held a median roughly 60 of the top 100 tumor clones.

With respect to this clone: As yet, its antigen is unknown.

The rearrangement links TRBV4-2 to TRBJ2-3; no firm D call. This TCR was recovered from a female donor of 60 years or more with stage I lung adenocarcinoma. This material consisted of peripheral blood, taken before any cancer treatment. CDR3 protein: CASSQDSGTDTQYF. The CDR3, as DNA: TGTGCCAGCAGCCAAGATTCTGGCACAGATACGCAGTATTTT.